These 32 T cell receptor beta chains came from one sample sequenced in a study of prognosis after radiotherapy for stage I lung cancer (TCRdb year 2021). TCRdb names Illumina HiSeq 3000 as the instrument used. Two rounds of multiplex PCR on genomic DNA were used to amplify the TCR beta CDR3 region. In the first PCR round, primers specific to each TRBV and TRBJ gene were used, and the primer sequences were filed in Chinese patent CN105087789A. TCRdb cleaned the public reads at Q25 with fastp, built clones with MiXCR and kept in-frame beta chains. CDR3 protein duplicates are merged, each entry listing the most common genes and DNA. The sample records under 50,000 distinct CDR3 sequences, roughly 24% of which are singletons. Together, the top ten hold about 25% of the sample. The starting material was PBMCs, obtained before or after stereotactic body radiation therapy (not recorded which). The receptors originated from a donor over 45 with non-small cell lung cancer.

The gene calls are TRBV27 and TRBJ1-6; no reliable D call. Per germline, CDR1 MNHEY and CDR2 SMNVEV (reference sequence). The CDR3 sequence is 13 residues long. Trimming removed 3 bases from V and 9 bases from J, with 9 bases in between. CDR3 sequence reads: CASSFFPGSPLHF. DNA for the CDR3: TGTGCCAGCAGTTTCTTCCCAGGTTCACCCCTCCACTTT.

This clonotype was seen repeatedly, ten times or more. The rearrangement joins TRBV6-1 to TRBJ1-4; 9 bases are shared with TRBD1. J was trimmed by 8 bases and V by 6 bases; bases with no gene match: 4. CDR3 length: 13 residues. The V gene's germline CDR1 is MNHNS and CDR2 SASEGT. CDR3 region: CASRLDRGEKLFF. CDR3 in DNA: TGTGCCAGCAGGCTGGACAGGGGAGAAAAACTGTTTTTT.

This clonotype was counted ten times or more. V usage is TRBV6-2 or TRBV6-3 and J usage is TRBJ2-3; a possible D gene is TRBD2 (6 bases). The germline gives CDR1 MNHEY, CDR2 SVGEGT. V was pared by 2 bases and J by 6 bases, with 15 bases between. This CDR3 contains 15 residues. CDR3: CASSYPLGEADTQYF. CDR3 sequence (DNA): TGTGCCAGCAGTTACCCCTTGGGGGAGGCGGATACGCAGTATTTT.

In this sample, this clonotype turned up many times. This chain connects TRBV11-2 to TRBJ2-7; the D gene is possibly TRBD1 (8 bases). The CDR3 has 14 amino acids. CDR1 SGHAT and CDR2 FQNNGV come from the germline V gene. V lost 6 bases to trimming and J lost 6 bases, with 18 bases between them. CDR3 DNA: TGTGCCAGCAGATACACAGGGGGGGCGAGCGAGCAGTACTTC. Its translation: CASRYTGGASEQYF.

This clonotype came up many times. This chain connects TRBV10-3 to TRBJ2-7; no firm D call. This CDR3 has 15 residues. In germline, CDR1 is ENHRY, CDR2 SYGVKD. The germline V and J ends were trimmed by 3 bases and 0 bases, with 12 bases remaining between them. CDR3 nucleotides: TGTGCCATCAGTGATAGGGCCGAACCCTCCTACGAGCAGTACTTC. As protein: CAISDRAEPSYEQYF.

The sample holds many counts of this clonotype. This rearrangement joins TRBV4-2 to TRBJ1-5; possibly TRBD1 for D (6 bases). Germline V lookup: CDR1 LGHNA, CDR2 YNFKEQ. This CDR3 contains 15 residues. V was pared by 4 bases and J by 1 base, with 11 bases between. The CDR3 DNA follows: TGTGCCAGCAGCCCAAGCACAGGGAGCAATCAGCCCCAGCATTTT. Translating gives CASSPSTGSNQPQHF.

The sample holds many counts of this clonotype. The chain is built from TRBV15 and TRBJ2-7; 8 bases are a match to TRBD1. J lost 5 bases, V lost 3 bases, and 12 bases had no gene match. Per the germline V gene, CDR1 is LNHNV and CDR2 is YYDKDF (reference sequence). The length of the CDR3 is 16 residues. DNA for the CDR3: TGTGCCACCAGCAGGGGGGAGACAGGGGAAATGAACGAGCAGTACTTC. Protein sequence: CATSRGETGEMNEQYF.

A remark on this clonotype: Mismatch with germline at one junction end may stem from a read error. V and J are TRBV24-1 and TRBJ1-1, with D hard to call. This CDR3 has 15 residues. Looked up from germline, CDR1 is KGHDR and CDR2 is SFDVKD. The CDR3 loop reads CPTSTRRAGNTEAFF. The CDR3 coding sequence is TGTCCCACCAGTACTCGCCGGGCAGGGAACACTGAAGCTTTCTTT.

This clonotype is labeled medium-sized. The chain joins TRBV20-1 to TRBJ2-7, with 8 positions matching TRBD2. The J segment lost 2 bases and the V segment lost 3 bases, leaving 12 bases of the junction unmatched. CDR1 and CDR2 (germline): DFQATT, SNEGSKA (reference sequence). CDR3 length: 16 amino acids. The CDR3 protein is CSARPLVGGETYEQYF. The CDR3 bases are TGCAGTGCTAGGCCCCTTGTCGGGGGGGAGACCTACGAGCAGTACTTC.

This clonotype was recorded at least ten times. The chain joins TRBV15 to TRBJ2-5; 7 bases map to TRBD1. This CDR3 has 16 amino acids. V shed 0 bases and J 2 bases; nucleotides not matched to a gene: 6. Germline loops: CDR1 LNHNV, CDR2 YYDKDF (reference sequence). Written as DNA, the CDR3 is TGTGCCACCAGCAGAGATCTCGGGACAGAGCAAGAGACCCAGTACTTC. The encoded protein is CATSRDLGTEQETQYF.

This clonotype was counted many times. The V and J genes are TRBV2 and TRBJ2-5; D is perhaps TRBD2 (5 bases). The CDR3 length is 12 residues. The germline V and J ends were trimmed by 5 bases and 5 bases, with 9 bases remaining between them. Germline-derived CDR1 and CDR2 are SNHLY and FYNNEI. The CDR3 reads CASSQRGETQYF. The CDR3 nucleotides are TGTGCCAGCAGTCAAAGAGGGGAGACCCAGTACTTC. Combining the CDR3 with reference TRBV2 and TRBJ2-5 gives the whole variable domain EPEVTQTPSHQVTQMGQEVILRCVPISNHLYFYWYRQILGQKVEFLVSFYNNEISEKSEIFDDQFSVERPDGSNFTLKIRSTKLEDSAMYFCASSQRGETQYFGPGTRLLVL.

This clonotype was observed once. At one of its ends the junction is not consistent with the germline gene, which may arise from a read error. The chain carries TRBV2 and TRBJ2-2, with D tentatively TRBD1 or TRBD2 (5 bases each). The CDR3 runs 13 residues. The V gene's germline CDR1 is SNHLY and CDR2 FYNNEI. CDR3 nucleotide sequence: TGTGCCTCGGGTACCGCGAACACCAGGGAGCTGTATTTT. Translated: CASGTANTRELYF.

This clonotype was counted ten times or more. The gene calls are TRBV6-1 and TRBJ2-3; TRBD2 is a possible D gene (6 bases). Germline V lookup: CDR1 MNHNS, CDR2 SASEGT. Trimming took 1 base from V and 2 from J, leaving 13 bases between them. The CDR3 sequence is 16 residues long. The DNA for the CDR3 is TGTGCCAGCAGTGAAGACGGACTACCAACCACAGATACGCAGTATTTT. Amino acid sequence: CASSEDGLPTTDTQYF.

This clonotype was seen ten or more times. The CDR3 DNA sequence: TGCAGCGTGTCCGGGGGGGCCCAATTAGGTACGCAGTATTTT. Translating gives CSVSGGAQLGTQYF. The chain employs TRBV29-1 and TRBJ2-3, with TRBD2 matching over 8 bases. The CDR3 is made up of 14 amino acids. V lost 6 bases and J lost 8; bases outside the gene matches: 13. Germline CDR1 and CDR2: SQVTM and ANQGSEA.

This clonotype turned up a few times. CDR3 amino acids: CASSQDYYPTGSDEQFF. In DNA, the CDR3 is TGCGCCAGCAGCCAAGATTATTACCCGACAGGGTCCGATGAGCAGTTCTTC. The chain employs TRBV4-1 and TRBJ2-1, with 7 bases lining up with TRBD1. The ends lost 0 bases at V and 8 bases at J; junction bases unmatched: 13. CDR1 is MGHRA and CDR2 is YSYEKL in the germline V gene. The CDR3 is made up of 17 amino acids.

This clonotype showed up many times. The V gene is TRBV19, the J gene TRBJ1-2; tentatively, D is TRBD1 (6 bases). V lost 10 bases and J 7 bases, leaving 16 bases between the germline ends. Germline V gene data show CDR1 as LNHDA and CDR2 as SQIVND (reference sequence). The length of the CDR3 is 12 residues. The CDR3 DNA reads TGTGCCAACCAAATCGGGGGCATTGGCTACACCTTC. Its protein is CANQIGGIGYTF.

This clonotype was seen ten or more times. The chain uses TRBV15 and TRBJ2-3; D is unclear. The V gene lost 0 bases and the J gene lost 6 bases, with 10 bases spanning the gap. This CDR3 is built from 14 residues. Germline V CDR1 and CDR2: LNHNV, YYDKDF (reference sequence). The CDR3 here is CATSRDLSRDTQYF. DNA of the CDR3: TGTGCCACCAGCAGAGACTTATCTAGGGATACGCAGTATTTT.

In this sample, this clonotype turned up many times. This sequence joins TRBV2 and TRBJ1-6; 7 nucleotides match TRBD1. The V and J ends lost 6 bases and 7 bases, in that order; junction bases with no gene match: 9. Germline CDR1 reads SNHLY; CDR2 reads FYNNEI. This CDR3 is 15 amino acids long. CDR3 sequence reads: CASRHDRAGNSPLHF. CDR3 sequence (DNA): TGTGCCAGCAGACACGACAGGGCCGGGAATTCACCCCTCCACTTT.

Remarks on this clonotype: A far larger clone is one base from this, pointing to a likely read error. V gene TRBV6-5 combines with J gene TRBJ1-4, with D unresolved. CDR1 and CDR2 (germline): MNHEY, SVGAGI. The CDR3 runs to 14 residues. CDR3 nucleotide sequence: TGTACCAGCAGTTACCGTGGGGCTAATGAAAAACTGTTTTTT. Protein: CTSSYRGANEKLFF.

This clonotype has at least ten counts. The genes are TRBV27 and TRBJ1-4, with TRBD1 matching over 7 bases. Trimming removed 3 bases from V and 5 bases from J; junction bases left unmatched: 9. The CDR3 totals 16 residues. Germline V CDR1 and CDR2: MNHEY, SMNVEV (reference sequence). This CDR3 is CASSFFFSGGNEKLFF. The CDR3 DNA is TGTGCCAGCAGTTTCTTTTTTTCAGGGGGAAATGAAAAACTGTTTTTT.

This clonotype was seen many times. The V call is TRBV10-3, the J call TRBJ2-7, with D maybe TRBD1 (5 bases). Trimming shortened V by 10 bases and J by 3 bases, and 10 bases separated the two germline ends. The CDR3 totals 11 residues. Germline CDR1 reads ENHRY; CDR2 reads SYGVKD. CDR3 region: CATRQIYEQYF. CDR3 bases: TGTGCCACGAGACAGATCTACGAGCAGTACTTC.

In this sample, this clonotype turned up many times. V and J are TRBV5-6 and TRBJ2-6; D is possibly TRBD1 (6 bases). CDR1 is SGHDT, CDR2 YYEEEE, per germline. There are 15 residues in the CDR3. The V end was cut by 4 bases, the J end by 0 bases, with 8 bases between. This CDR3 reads CASSLQGSGANVLTF. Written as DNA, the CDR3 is TGTGCCAGCAGCCTACAGGGCTCTGGGGCCAACGTCCTGACTTTC.

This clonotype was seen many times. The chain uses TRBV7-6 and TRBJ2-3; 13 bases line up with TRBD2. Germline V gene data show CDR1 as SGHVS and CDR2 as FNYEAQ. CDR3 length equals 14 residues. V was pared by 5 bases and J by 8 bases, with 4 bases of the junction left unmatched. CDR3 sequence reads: CASSPGTSGATQYF. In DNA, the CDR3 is TGTGCCAGCAGCCCAGGGACTAGCGGGGCTACGCAGTATTTT.

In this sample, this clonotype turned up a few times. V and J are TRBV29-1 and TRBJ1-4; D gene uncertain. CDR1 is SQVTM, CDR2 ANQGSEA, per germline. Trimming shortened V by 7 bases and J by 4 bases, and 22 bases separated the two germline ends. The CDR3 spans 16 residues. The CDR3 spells CSAAPSTPIDNEKLFF. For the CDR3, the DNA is TGCAGCGCCGCCCCCTCGACACCCATTGATAATGAAAAACTGTTTTTT.

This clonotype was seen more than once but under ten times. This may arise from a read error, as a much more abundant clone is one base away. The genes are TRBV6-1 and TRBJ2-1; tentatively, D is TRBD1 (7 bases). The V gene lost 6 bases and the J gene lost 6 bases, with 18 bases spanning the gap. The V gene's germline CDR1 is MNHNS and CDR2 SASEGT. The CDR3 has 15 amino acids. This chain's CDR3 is CASRRQGAEGNEQFF. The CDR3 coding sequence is TGTGCCAGCAGAAGACAGGGAGCGGAGGGCAATGAGCAGTTCTTC.

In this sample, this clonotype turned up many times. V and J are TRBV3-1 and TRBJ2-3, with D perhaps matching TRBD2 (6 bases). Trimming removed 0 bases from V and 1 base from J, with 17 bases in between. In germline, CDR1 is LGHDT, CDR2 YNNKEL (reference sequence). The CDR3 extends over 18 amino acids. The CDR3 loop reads CASSQDGVSGVGTDTQYF. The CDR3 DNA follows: TGTGCCAGCAGCCAAGATGGGGTTAGCGGAGTGGGCACAGATACGCAGTATTTT.

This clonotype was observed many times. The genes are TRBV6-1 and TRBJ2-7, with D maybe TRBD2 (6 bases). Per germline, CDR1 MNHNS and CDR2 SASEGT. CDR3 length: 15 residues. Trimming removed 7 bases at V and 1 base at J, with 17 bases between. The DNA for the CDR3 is TGTGCCAGCAATTCCGCGGGGCGCGCGTCCTACGAGCAGTACTTC. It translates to CASNSAGRASYEQYF.

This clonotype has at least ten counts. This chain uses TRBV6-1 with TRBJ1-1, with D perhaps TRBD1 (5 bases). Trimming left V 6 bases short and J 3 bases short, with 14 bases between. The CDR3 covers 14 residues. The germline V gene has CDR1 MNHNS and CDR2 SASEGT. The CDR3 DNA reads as TGTGCCAGCAGGGTTCCCAAAGGGGACACTGAAGCTTTCTTT. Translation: CASRVPKGDTEAFF.

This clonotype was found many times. The DNA for the CDR3 is TGTGCCACCAGCAGAGGGGACAGGGGGAACGAGCAGTACTTC. This encodes CATSRGDRGNEQYF. The chain employs TRBV15 and TRBJ2-7; 11 bases are a match to TRBD1. The CDR3 is 14 residues long. J lost 5 bases, V lost 1 base, and 1 base had no gene match. In germline, CDR1 is LNHNV, CDR2 YYDKDF (reference sequence).

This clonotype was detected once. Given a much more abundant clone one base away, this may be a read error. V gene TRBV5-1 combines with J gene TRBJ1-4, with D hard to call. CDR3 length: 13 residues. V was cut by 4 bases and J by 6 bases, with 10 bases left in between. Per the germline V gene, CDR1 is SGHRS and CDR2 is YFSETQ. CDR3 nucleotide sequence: TGCGCCAGCAGCAAGGGTGGGGATGAAAAACTGTTTTTT. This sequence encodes CASSKGGDEKLFF.

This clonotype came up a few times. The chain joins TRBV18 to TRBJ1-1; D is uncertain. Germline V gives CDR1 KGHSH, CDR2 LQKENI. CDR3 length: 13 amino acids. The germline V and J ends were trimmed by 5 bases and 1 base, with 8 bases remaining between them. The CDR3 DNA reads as TGTGCCAGCTCAATCGGAGAGAACACTGAAGCTTTCTTT. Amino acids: CASSIGENTEAFF.

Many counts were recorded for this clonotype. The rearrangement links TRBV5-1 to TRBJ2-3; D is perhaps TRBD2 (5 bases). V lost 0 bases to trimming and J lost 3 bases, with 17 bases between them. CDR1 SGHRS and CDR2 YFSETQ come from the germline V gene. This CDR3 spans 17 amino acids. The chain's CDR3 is CASSLGAGGWVTDTQYF. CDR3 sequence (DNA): TGCGCCAGCAGCTTGGGGGCCGGAGGATGGGTGACAGATACGCAGTATTTT.